The 20 T cell receptor beta chains below come from one sample, sequenced in a study of OX40 agonist ivuxolimab in advanced cancers. The repertoire was sequenced with immunoSEQ multiplex PCR; TCRdb's copy has only in-frame clones and lacks some. The sample includes some 70,000 clones, about 91% of them seen just once. The sequenced sample was CD4+ or CD8+ T cells sorted from blood, obtained in a trial of the OX40 agonist ivuxolimab. These receptors were collected from an adult with an advanced solid tumor such as melanoma, head and neck, liver or kidney cancer.

With regard to this clone: One end of the junction varies from germline; a read error may be responsible. The rearrangement links TRBV7-7 to TRBJ2-6; no reliable D call. The CDR3 consists of 18 residues. From germline, CDR1 is SSHAT and CDR2 FNYEAQ (reference sequence). The CDR3 region has the DNA TGTGCCAGCAGCGTATGCATTAATGCCACAAAGTCGGGCCAACGTCCTGATTTC. Amino acids: CASSVCINATKSGQRPDF.

J is TRBJ2-5 and V is TRBV18, with D tentatively TRBD2 (5 bases). V lost 3 bases and J 2 bases, leaving 16 bases between the germline ends. There are 16 residues in the CDR3. Germline CDR1 reads KGHSH; CDR2 reads LQKENI. This CDR3 is CASSPPGISYQETQYF. In nucleotides, the CDR3 is TGTGCCAGCTCACCCCCCGGGATTTCCTATCAAGAGACCCAGTACTTC.

The chain is built from TRBV5-1 and TRBJ2-3, with unresolved D. Trimming left V 4 bases short and J 6 bases short, with 9 bases between. CDR1 and CDR2 (germline): SGHRS, YFSETQ. This CDR3 is 12 amino acids long. CDR3 bases: TGCGCCAGCAGCCCCGGTGCTGATACGCAGTATTTT. It translates to CASSPGADTQYF.

The J gene is TRBJ2-6, the V gene TRBV14; D possibly corresponds to TRBD1 (5 bases). There are 17 residues in the CDR3. V was shortened by 5 bases and J by 0 bases, with 14 bases between the two germline ends. The germline gives CDR1 SGHDN, CDR2 FVKESK. CDR3 in DNA: TGTGCCAGCAGCGCACACTCAGGGCTCTCTGGGGCCAACGTCCTGACTTTC. This encodes CASSAHSGLSGANVLTF.

V gene TRBV10-3 combines with J gene TRBJ2-2; D gene unclear. V lost 10 bases and J lost 3, with 9 bases in between. CDR1 is ENHRY, CDR2 SYGVKD, per germline. This CDR3 has 12 residues. The CDR3 nucleotides are TGTGCCACCAACGACTACACCGGGGAGCTGTTTTTT. This codes for CATNDYTGELFF.

This clone appeared a single time. This chain joins TRBV5-1 and TRBJ2-5, with 7 bases lining up with TRBD1. CDR3 size: 15 residues. Trimming took 0 bases from V and 0 from J; bases not matched to a gene: 2. Germline V gene lookup returns CDR1 SGHRS and CDR2 YFSETQ. The CDR3 DNA sequence: TGCGCCAGCAGCTTGGCGGGACAGAACCAAGAGACCCAGTACTTC. Its translation is CASSLAGQNQETQYF.

This clone was recorded once. The chain employs TRBV7-8 and TRBJ1-1; D remains unclear. V was trimmed by 5 bases and J by 11 bases, leaving 18 bases between them. The CDR3 sequence is 13 residues long. CDR1 SGHVS and CDR2 FQNEAQ come from the germline V gene. CDR3 residues: CASSLRSEERAFF. In nucleotides, the CDR3 is TGTGCCAGCAGCCTTAGGTCCGAAGAGCGTGCTTTCTTT.

The chain joins TRBV5-1 to TRBJ1-1; 8 bases match TRBD1. The J segment lost 7 bases and the V segment lost 7 bases, leaving 3 bases of the junction unmatched. CDR1 SGHRS and CDR2 YFSETQ come from the germline V gene. This CDR3 has 11 amino acids. As DNA, the CDR3 is TGCGCCAGCTGGACAGGGCGTGAAGCTTTCTTT. This codes for CASWTGREAFF. Variable domain in full (rest from reference TRBV5-1 and TRBJ1-1): KAGVTQTPRYLIKTRGQQVTLSCSPISGHRSVSWYQQTPGQGLQFLFEYFSETQRNKGNFPGRFSGRQFSNSRSEMNVSTLELGDSALYLCASWTGREAFFGQGTRLTVV.

This chain uses TRBV11-2 with TRBJ1-2; 8 positions agree with TRBD1. Germline values: CDR1 SGHAT, CDR2 FQNNGV. The CDR3 runs to 15 residues. After removal of 5 bases from V and 2 bases from J, the junction contained 7 bases not matched to a gene. Here the CDR3 reads CASSGQGRENYGYTF. The CDR3, as DNA: TGTGCCAGCAGCGGACAGGGAAGGGAGAACTATGGCTACACCTTC.

This chain uses TRBV15 with TRBJ2-1; the D is unclear. CDR3 size: 13 residues. V lost 5 bases and J 0 bases, leaving 5 bases between the germline ends. CDR1 is LNHNV and CDR2 is YYDKDF in the germline V gene (reference sequence). The CDR3 nucleotides read TGTGCCACCAGCCGCAGCTCCTACAATGAGCAGTTCTTC. Translated, it gives CATSRSSYNEQFF.

This chain connects TRBV6-5 to TRBJ1-1, with unresolved D. This CDR3 is built from 15 residues. Germline V lookup: CDR1 MNHEY, CDR2 SVGAGI. The V end was cut by 0 bases, the J end by 0 bases, with 8 bases between. This chain's CDR3 is CASSYSWGLNTEAFF. CDR3 in DNA: TGTGCCAGCAGTTACTCTTGGGGTTTGAACACTGAAGCTTTCTTT.

V usage is TRBV18 and J usage is TRBJ2-7; 7 nucleotides align to TRBD2. The CDR3 is 15 amino acids. The J segment lost 4 bases and the V segment lost 3 bases, leaving 9 bases of the junction unmatched. CDR1 is KGHSH and CDR2 is LQKENI in the germline V gene. The CDR3 nucleotides read TGTGCCAGCTCACCGAAGCGGGGAAATCAATACGAGCAGTACTTC. Residues: CASSPKRGNQYEQYF.

The chain carries TRBV6-6 and TRBJ1-6; D ambiguous. CDR3 length equals 14 residues. Germline V gene sequence: CDR1 MNHNY, CDR2 SVGAGI (reference sequence). Trimming pared 2 bases from V and 7 bases from J, leaving 9 bases between. The CDR3 loop is CASSYNGGNSPLHF. DNA of the CDR3: TGTGCCAGCAGTTACAATGGAGGCAATTCACCCCTCCACTTT.

The V gene is TRBV18, the J gene TRBJ1-1, with 7 positions matching TRBD1. Germline V gene sequence: CDR1 KGHSH, CDR2 LQKENI. There are 15 residues in the CDR3. Trimming removed 5 bases from V and 4 bases from J; junction bases left unmatched: 10. CDR3 nucleotides: TGTGCCAGCTCAACTACACAGGGGATCGTCACTGAAGCTTTCTTT. Its protein product is CASSTTQGIVTEAFF.

This chain links TRBV10-3 with TRBJ2-2, with D maybe TRBD1 (5 bases). Germline CDR1 is ENHRY and CDR2 is SYGVKD. This CDR3 region has 12 residues. Trimming took off 3 bases at V and 7 bases at J, with 6 bases between the two ends. CDR3 coding DNA: TGTGCCATCAGTGACCAGGGCGGGGAGCTGTTTTTT. Its translation is CAISDQGGELFF.

This clone was found once. The chain joins TRBV4-1 to TRBJ2-7, with D possibly matching TRBD2 (5 bases). The CDR3 runs to 16 residues. CDR1 and CDR2 from the germline V gene are MGHRA and YSYEKL. Trimming shortened V by 0 bases and J by 2 bases, and 14 bases separated the two germline ends. The CDR3 DNA is TGCGCCAGCAGCCAAGATCTCTATCCTAGCACCTACGAGCAGTACTTC. Residues: CASSQDLYPSTYEQYF.

V gene TRBV16 combines with J gene TRBJ2-1; D call uncertain. This CDR3 spans 13 amino acids. The germline V gene encodes CDR1 KGHSY and CDR2 FQNENV. Deletions cut 0 bases from V and 8 bases from J, with 8 bases between. The CDR3 bases are TGTGCCAGCAGCCAATCTAGTACGCATGAGCAGTTCTTC. It translates to CASSQSSTHEQFF.

The chain joins TRBV14 to TRBJ2-1; the match to TRBD1 covers 9 bases. CDR3 length: 15 amino acids. The germline CDR1 and CDR2 sequences are SGHDN and FVKESK. Losses at the gene ends were 1 base for V and 4 bases for J; bases not matched to a gene: 2. In DNA, the CDR3 is TGTGCCAGCAGCCAAGTCGGACAGGGGTACAATGAGCAGTTCTTC. It is translated as CASSQVGQGYNEQFF.

The chain joins TRBV28 to TRBJ2-7; D may be TRBD1 or TRBD2 (5 bases each). Germline V gene sequence: CDR1 MDHEN, CDR2 SYDVKM. This CDR3 has 14 amino acids. Trimming took 5 bases from V and 6 from J, leaving 17 bases between them. CDR3 coding DNA: TGTGCCAGCAGTACCCGGGATACAGGTCCCGAGCAGTACTTC. Protein sequence: CASSTRDTGPEQYF.

This clone was detected once. V usage is TRBV19 and J usage is TRBJ1-5; 8 nucleotides line up with TRBD1. Germline assignment: CDR1 LNHDA and CDR2 SQIVND (reference sequence). The CDR3 is made up of 14 amino acids. Trimming removed 6 bases from V and 5 bases from J; junction bases left unmatched: 6. CDR3 bases: TGTGCCAGTAGCGTGACAGGGGTTGATCAGCCCCAGCATTTT. As protein: CASSVTGVDQPQHF.